This entry is about one T cell receptor beta chain. The CDR3 sequence is 12 residues long. Germline V gives CDR1 SGHTS, CDR2 YDEGEE. The V end lost 5 bases, the J end lost 3 bases, and 7 bases lay between the germline ends. TCRbeta libraries were built with three rounds of nested PCR, modified from ARM-PCR. MiXCR, run by TCRdb on the multiplex PCR reads, gives a single entry per CDR3 protein. Of tens of thousands of distinct CDR3 sequences in the sample, about 80% were seen once. No cell sorting was done before RNA was extracted from the tissue. More than 3 cm separated this lung sample from the edge of the tumor. The data derive from a study of tumor and adjacent non-tumor tissue in lung cancer. Whole-study context: There were some 12 adenocarcinoma, a couple of squamous cell carcinoma and 1 small cell lung cancer cases. Aged about 31 to 80 years, patients included fewer than 11 men and about 5 women with stage I to III disease.

This sequence originates from a woman in her fifties or sixties with non-small cell lung cancer. The specimen was distant non-tumor lung tissue. The gene calls are TRBV5-8 and TRBJ2-3; unclear D gene. The CDR3 nucleotides are TGTGCCAGCAGTCTTAGTACAGATACGCAGTATTTT. As protein: CASSLSTDTQYF. The variable domain in full, with the rest retrieved from reference TRBV5-8 and TRBJ2-3, is EAGVTQSPTHLIKTRGQQATLRCSPISGHTSVYWYQQALGLGLQFLLWYDEGEERNRGNFPPRFSGRQFPNYSSELNVNALELEDSALYLCASSLSTDTQYFGPGTRLTVL.